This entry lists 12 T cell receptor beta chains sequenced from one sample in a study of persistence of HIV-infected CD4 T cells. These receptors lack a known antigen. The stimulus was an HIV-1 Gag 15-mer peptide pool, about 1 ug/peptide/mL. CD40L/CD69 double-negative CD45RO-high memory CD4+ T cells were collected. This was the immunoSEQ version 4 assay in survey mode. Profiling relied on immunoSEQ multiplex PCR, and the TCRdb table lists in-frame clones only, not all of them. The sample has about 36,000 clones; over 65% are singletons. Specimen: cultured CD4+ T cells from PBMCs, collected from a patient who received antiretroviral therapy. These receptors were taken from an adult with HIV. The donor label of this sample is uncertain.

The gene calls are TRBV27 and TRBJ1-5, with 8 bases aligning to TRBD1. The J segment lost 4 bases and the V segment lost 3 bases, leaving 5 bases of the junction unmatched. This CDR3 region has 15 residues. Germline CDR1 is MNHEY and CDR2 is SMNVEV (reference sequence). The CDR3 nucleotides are TGTGCCAGCAGTTTCGGGACAGGTAAAAATCAGCCCCAGCATTTT. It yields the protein CASSFGTGKNQPQHF.

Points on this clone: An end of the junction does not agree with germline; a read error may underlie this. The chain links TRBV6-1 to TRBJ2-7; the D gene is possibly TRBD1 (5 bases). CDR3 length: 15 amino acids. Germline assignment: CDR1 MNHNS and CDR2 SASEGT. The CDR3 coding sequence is TGTGCCAGCAGAGAAGTCCGGCCTGGGGCAGGCGAGCAGTACTTC. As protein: CASREVRPGAGEQYF.

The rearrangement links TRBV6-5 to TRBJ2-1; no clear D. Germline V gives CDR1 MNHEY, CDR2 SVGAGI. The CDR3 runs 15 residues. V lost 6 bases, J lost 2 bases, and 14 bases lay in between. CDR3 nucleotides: TGTGCCAGCAGCTACCCTGGGCAAGCCTACAATGAGCAGTTCTTC. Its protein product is CASSYPGQAYNEQFF.

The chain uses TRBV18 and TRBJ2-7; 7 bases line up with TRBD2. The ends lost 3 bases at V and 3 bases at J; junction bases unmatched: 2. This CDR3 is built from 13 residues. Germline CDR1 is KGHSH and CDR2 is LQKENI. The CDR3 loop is CASSPGGGYEQYF. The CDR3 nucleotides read TGTGCCAGCTCACCGGGCGGGGGCTACGAGCAGTACTTC.

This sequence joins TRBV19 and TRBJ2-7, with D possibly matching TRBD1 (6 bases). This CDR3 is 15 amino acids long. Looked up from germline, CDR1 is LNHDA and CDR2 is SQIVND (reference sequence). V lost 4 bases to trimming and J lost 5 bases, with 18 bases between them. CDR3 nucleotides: TGTGCCAGTAGTACCCGCTCGAGGGGGAGCGACGAGCAGTACTTC. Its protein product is CASSTRSRGSDEQYF.

In DNA, the CDR3 is TGTGCCAGCAGTTCAGGGGACTTCTATAATTCACCCCTCCACTTT. It specifies CASSSGDFYNSPLHF. This chain links TRBV28 with TRBJ1-6; TRBD1 might be the D (6 bases). Germline V gene data show CDR1 as MDHEN and CDR2 as SYDVKM. V gave up 4 bases and J gave up 3 bases, with 10 bases separating them. The CDR3 spans 15 residues.

The CDR3 DNA reads TGTGCCAGTAGTATAGATTGGTTGACTACCAAAGAGCAGTTCTTC. This sequence encodes CASSIDWLTTKEQFF. The genes are TRBV19 and TRBJ2-1, with a tentative D call TRBD2 (5 bases). Germline CDR1 and CDR2: LNHDA and SQIVND (reference sequence). V was clipped by 0 bases and J by 10 bases, with 16 bases between them. This CDR3 is built from 15 residues.

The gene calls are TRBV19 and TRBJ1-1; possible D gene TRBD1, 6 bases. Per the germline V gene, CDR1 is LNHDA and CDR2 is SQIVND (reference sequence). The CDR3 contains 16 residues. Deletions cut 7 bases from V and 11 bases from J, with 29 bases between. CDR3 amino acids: CASTEVVRERGGFAFF. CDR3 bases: TGTGCCAGTACCGAAGTAGTGAGGGAAAGGGGGGGCTTTGCTTTCTTT.

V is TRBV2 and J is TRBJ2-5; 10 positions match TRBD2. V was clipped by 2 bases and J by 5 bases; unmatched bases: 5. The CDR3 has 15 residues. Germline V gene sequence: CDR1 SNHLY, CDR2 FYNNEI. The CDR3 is CASSERSGGVETQYF. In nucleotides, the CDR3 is TGTGCCAGCAGTGAACGGAGCGGGGGGGTGGAGACCCAGTACTTC.

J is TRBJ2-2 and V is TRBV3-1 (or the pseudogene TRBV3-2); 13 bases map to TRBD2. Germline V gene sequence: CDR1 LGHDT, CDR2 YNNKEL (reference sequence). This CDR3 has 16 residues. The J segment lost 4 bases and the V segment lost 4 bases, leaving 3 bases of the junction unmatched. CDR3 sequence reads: CASSRTSGGITGELFF. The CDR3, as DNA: TGTGCCAGCAGCCGGACTAGCGGGGGCATCACCGGGGAGCTGTTTTTT.

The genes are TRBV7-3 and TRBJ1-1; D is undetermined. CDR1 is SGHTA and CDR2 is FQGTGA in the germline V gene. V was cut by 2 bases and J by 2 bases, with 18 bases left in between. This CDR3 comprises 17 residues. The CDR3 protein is CASSLRTIGTDNTEAFF. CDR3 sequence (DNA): TGTGCCAGCAGCTTACGTACGATTGGTACAGACAACACTGAAGCTTTCTTT. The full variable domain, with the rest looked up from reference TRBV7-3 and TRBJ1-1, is GAGVSQTPSNKVTEKGKYVELRCDPISGHTALYWYRQSLGQGPEFLIYFQGTGAADDSGLPNDRFFAVRPEGSVSTLKIQRTERGDSAVYLCASSLRTIGTDNTEAFFGQGTRLTVV.

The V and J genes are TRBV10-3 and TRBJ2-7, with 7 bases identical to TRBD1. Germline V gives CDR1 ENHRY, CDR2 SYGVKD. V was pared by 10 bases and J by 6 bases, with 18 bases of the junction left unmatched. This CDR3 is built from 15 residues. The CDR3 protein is CATLDWGQRKTEQYF. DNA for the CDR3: TGTGCCACTCTCGATTGGGGACAGCGAAAAACCGAGCAGTACTTC.